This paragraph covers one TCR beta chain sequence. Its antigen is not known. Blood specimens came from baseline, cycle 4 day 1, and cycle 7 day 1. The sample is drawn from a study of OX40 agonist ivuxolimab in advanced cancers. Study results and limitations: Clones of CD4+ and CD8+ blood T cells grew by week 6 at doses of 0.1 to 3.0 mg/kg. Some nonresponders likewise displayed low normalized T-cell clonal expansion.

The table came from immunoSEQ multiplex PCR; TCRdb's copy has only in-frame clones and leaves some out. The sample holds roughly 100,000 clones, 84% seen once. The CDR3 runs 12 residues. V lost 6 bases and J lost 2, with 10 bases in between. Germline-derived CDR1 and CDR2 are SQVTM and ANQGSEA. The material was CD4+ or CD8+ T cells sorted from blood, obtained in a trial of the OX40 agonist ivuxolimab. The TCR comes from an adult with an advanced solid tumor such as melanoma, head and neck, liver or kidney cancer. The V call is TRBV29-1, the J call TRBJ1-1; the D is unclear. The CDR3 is CSVKVHNTEAFF. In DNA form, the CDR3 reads TGCAGCGTCAAGGTACACAACACTGAAGCTTTCTTT.